The T cell receptor (beta chain) described here comes from a study of early stage breast cancer tumors. Study at large: ER+/PR+/HER2- status applied to twelve of 16 invasive breast tumors. General study findings and limits: Comparing each tissue with blood distinguished tumor from normal in most of the 16 patients.

The data were produced by immunoSEQ multiplex PCR, yet TCRdb's version contains in-frame clones alone and is incomplete. The sample holds 65,000 to 75,000 clones; about 85% are singletons and the top ten take 4.7%. Trimming left V 3 bases short and J 4 bases short, with 16 bases between. The CDR3 runs 16 residues. The V gene's germline CDR1 is KGHSH and CDR2 LQKENI. About this clone itself: What it binds is not known.

The J gene is TRBJ2-1, the V gene TRBV18; tentative D call: TRBD1 (6 bases). The specimen was blood. This clonotype was sampled from a person aged 35-49 years with breast cancer. The CDR3 sequence: CASSPLDSLTYNEQFF. The CDR3 DNA reads as TGTGCCAGCTCACCCCTGGACAGTCTCACTTACAATGAGCAGTTCTTC. Combining the CDR3 with reference TRBV18 and TRBJ2-1 gives the whole variable domain NAGVMQNPRHLVRRRGQEARLRCSPMKGHSHVYWYRQLPEEGLKFMVYLQKENIIDESGMPKERFSAEFPKEGPSILRIQQVVRGDSAAYFCASSPLDSLTYNEQFFGPGTRLTVL.